The clone carrying this TCR beta chain was recorded once. Symptom resolution, clearance, or two negative PCRs marked the recovered donors of Cohort 3. The data derive from a study of blood T cell repertoires in COVID-19. Study at large: Samples came from the United States, Italy and Spain, spanning acute and convalescent COVID-19.

The junction had 9 bases not matched to a gene; V was cut back by 4 bases and J by 6 bases. The CDR3 sequence is 15 residues long. Germline V gives CDR1 SEHNR, CDR2 FQNEAQ (reference sequence). The data were produced by immunoSEQ multiplex PCR, yet TCRdb's version contains in-frame clones alone and is incomplete. The table has about 410,000 clones, 90% seen once. The receptor comes from a man between 18 and 29 years old who had recovered from COVID-19. Sample: PBMCs or T cells enriched from blood (not recorded which). The chain is built from TRBV7-9 and TRBJ1-2; 9 bases align to TRBD1. The CDR3 DNA sequence: TGTGCCAGCAGCTCGAGAACAGGGGGCGGACATGGCTACACCTTC. Its translation is CASSSRTGGGHGYTF.